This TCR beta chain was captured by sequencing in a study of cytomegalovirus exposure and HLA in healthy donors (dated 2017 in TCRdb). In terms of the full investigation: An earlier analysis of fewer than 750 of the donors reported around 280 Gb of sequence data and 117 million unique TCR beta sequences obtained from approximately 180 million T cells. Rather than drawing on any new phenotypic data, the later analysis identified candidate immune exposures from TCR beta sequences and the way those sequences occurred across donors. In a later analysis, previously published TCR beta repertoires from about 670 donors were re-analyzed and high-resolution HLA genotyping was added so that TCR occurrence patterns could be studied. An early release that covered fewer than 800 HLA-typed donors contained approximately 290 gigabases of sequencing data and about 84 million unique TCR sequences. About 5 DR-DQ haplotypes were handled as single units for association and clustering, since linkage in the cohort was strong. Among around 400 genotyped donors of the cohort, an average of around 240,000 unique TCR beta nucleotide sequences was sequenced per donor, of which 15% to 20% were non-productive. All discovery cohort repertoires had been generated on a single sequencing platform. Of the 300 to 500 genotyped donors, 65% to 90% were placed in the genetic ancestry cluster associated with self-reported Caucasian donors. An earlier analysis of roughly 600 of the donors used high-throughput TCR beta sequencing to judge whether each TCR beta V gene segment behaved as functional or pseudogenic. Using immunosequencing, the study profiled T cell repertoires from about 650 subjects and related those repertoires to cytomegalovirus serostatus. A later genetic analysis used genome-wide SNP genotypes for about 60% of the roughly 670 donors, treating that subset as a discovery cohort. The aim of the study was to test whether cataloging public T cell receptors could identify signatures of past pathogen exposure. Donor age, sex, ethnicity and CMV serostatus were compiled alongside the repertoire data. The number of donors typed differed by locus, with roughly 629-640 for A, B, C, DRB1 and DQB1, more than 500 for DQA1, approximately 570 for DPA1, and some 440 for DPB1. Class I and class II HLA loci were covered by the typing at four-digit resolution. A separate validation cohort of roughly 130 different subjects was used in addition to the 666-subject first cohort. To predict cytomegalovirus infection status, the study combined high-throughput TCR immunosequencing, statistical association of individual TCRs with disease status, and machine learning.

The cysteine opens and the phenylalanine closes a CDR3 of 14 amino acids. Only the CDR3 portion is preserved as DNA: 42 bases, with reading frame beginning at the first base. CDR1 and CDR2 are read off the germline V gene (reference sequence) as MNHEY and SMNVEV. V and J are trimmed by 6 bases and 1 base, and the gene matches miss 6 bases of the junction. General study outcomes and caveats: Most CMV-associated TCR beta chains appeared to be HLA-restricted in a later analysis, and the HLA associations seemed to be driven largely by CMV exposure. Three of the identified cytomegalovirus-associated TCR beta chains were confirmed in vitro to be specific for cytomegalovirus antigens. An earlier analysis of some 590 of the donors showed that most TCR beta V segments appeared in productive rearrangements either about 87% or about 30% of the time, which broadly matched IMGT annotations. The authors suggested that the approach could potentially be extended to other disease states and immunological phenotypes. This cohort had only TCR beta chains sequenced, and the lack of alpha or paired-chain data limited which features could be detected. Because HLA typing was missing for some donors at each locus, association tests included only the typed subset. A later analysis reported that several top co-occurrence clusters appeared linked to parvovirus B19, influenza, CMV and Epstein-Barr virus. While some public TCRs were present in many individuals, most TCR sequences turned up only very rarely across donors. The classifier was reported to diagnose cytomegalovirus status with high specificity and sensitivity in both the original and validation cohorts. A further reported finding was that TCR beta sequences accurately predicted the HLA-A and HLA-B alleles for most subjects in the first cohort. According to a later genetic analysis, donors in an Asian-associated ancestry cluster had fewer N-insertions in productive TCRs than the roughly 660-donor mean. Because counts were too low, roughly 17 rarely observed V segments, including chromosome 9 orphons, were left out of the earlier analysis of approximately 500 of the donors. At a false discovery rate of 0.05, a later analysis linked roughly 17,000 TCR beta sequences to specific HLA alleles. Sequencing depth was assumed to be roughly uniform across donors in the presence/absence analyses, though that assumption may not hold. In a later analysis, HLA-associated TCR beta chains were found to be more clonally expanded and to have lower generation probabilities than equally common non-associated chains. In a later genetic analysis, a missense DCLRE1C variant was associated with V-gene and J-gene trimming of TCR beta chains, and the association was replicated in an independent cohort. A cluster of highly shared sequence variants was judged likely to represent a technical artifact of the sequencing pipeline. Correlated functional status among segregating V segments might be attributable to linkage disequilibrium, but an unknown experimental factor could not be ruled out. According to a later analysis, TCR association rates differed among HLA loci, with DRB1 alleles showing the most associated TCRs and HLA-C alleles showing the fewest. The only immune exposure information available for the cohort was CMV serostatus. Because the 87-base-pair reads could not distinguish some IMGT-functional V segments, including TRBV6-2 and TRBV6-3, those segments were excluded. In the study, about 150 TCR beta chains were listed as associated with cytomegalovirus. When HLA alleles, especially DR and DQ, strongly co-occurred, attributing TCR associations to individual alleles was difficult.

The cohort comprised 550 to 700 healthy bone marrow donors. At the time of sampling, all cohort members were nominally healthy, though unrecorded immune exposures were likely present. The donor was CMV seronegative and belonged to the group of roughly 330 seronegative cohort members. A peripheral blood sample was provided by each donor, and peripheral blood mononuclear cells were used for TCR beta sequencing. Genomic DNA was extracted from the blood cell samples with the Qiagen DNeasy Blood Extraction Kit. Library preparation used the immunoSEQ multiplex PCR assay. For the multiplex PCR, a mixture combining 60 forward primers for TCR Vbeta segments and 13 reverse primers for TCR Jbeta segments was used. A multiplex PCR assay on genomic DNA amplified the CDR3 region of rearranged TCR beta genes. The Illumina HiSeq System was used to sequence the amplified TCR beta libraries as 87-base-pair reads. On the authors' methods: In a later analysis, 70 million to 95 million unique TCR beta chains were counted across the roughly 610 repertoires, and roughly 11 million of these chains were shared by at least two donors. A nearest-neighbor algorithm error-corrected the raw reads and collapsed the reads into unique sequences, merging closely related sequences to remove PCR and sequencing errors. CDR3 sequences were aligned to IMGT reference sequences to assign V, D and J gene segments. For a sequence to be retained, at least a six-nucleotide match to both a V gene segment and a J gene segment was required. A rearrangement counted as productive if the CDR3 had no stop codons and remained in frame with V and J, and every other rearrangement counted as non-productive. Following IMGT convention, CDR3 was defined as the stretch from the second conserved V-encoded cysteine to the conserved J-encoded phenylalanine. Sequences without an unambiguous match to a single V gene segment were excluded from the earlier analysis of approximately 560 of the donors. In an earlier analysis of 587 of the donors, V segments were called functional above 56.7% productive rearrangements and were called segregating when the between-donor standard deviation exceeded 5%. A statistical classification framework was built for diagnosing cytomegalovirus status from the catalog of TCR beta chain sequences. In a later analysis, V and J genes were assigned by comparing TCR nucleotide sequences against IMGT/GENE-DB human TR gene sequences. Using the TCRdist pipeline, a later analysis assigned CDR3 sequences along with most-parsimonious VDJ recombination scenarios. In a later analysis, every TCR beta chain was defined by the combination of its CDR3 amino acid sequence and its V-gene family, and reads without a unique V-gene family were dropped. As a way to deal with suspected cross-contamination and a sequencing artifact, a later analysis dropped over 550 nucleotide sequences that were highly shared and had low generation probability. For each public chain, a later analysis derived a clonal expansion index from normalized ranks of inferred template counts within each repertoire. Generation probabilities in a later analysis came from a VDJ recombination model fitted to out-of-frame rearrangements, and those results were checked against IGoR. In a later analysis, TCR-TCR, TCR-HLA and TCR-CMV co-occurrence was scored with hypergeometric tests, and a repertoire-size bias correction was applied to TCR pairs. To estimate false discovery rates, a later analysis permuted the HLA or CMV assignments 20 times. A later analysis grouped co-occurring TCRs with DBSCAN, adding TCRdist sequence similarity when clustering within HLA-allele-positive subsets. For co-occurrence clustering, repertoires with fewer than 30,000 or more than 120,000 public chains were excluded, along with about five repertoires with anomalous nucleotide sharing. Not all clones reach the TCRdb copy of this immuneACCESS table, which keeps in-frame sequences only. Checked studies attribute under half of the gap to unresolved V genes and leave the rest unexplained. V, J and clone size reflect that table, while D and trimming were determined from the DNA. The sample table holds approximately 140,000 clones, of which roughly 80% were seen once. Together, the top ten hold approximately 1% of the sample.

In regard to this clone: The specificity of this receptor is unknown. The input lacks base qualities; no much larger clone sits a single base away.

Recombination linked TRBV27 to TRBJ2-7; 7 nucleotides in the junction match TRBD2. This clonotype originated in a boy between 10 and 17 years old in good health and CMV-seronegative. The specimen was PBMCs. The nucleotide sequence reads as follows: TGTGCCAGCAGCCCCCCGGGACTATCCTACGAGCAGTACTTC. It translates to CASSPPGLSYEQYF.